The 11 T cell receptor beta chains in this list originate from one sample, sequenced in a study of T-cell reconstitution after alpha-beta-depleted transplantation in children. Unique molecular identifiers were built into the TCRbeta library. TCRdb re-derived calls from the PCR reads in MiXCR, one entry per CDR3 protein. The data hold a few hundred thousand distinct CDR3 sequences, with 15% to 20% observed a single time. The sequences come from PBMCs, mostly from graft donor cells, collected 360 days after TCRalphabeta/CD19-depleted stem cell transplant. These receptors all come from a boy younger than two who had a stem cell transplant for Wiskott-Aldrich syndrome, so the T cells may come from the graft donor.

In its sample, this clonotype was seen a few times. The genes are TRBV7-2 and TRBJ1-6; 10 bases are a match to TRBD1. V shed 5 bases and J 8 bases; nucleotides not matched to a gene: 6. Germline CDR1 reads SGHTA; CDR2 reads FQGNSA. The CDR3 is made up of 15 amino acids. The CDR3 region has the DNA TGTGCCAGCAGCCTCCCCGGGACAGGGGATTCACCCCTCCACTTT. This translates into CASSLPGTGDSPLHF.

In its sample, this clonotype was seen a few times. V and J are TRBV3-1 and TRBJ2-7; possibly TRBD1 or TRBD2 for D (5 bases each). This CDR3 spans 13 amino acids. The germline V and J ends were trimmed by 0 bases and 6 bases, with 9 bases remaining between them. Germline CDR1 and CDR2: LGHDT and YNNKEL (reference sequence). CDR3 DNA: TGTGCCAGCAGCCAAGACTCGGGACGCGAGCAGTACTTC. Protein sequence: CASSQDSGREQYF.

This clonotype was detected only once. V is TRBV11-2 and J is TRBJ2-5, with D perhaps matching TRBD1 (5 bases). This CDR3 is 15 amino acids long. CDR1 and CDR2 (germline): SGHAT, FQNNGV. V dropped 1 base and J dropped 3 bases, with 12 bases sitting between them. CDR3 protein: CASSLASGREETQYF. In DNA, the CDR3 is TGTGCCAGCAGCTTAGCTTCGGGCAGGGAAGAGACCCAGTACTTC. Complete variable domain (other parts from reference TRBV11-2 and TRBJ2-5): EAGVAQSPRYKIIEKRQSVAFWCNPISGHATLYWYQQILGQGPKLLIQFQNNGVVDDSQLPKDRFSAERLKGVDSTLKIQPAKLEDSAVYLCASSLASGREETQYFGPGTRLLVL.

In this sample, this clonotype turned up a few times. V usage is TRBV3-1 and J usage is TRBJ2-5; D ambiguous. Per the germline V gene, CDR1 is LGHDT and CDR2 is YNNKEL (reference sequence). V shed 4 bases and J shed 2 bases, with 20 bases lying between them. The CDR3 has 17 amino acids. This chain's CDR3 is CASSRRTPFAAQETQYF. The CDR3 DNA is TGTGCCAGCAGCCGAAGGACGCCCTTCGCGGCACAAGAGACCCAGTACTTC.

This clonotype came up many times. Germline is not matched at one junction end, which may reflect a read error. V and J are TRBV12-3 or TRBV12-4 and TRBJ2-7, with a tentative D call TRBD2 (6 bases). The length of the CDR3 is 13 residues. The DNA of the CDR3 is TGTGCCAGCAGATTAGCGGAGCCCTACGAGCAGTACTTC. Its translation is CASRLAEPYEQYF.

The J gene is TRBJ2-7, the V gene TRBV29-1; D tentatively fits TRBD1 or TRBD2 (5 bases each). CDR1 is SQVTM, CDR2 ANQGSEA, per germline. CDR3 size: 14 residues. Trimming pared 4 bases from V and 0 bases from J, leaving 13 bases between. For the CDR3, the DNA is TGCAGCGTTGTGGGGCTAGCCCTCTCCTACGAGCAGTACTTC. Residues: CSVVGLALSYEQYF.

The rearrangement uses TRBV7-9 and TRBJ2-7; the D gene is possibly TRBD1 (6 bases). The germline CDR1 and CDR2 sequences are SEHNR and FQNEAQ (reference sequence). V was shortened by 5 bases and J by 3 bases, with 8 bases between the two germline ends. This CDR3 is 12 amino acids long. CDR3 nucleotide sequence: TGTGCCAGCAGCACGACAGGCTACGAGCAGTACTTC. Encoded protein: CASSTTGYEQYF.

This clonotype was observed a few times. The chain carries TRBV5-1 and TRBJ2-5, with D possibly matching TRBD2 (6 bases). The CDR3 runs 13 residues. V was clipped by 4 bases and J by 7 bases, with 14 bases between them. CDR1 is SGHRS and CDR2 is YFSETQ in the germline V gene. CDR3 region: CASSTSTSVTQYF. CDR3 nucleotide sequence: TGCGCCAGCAGCACCTCGACTAGTGTGACCCAGTACTTC.

The sample holds a few counts of this clonotype. The V call is TRBV7-2, the J call TRBJ2-5, with D possibly matching TRBD1 (5 bases). The CDR3 consists of 15 residues. Germline CDR1 is SGHTA and CDR2 is FQGNSA. The ends were cut back, 4 bases at V and 2 bases at J, with 14 bases in the middle. Written as DNA, the CDR3 is TGTGCCAGCAGCTGGCGTGGCAGGGCACAAGAGACCCAGTACTTC. The encoded protein is CASSWRGRAQETQYF.

This clonotype was recorded a few times. The J gene is TRBJ2-7, the V gene TRBV7-2; D perhaps matches TRBD1 (5 bases). The CDR3 extends over 16 amino acids. From germline, CDR1 is SGHTA and CDR2 FQGNSA. Trimming pared 3 bases from V and 0 bases from J, leaving 15 bases between. The CDR3 is CASSFPGHLPSYEQYF. CDR3 DNA: TGTGCCAGCAGCTTCCCCGGACATCTCCCCTCCTACGAGCAGTACTTC.

The chain recombines TRBV2 with TRBJ2-7; a weak D match, TRBD2 (6 bases). The CDR3 is made up of 14 amino acids. Trimming removed 5 bases from V and 4 bases from J, with 15 bases in between. Germline CDR1 is SNHLY and CDR2 is FYNNEI. CDR3 DNA: TGTGCCAGCAGTCCGAAGGGGAGCGGGTACGAGCAGTACTTC. Amino acids: CASSPKGSGYEQYF. The full variable domain, in which reference TRBV2 and TRBJ2-7 provide the parts outside the CDR3, is EPEVTQTPSHQVTQMGQEVILRCVPISNHLYFYWYRQILGQKVEFLVSFYNNEISEKSEIFDDQFSVERPDGSNFTLKIRSTKLEDSAMYFCASSPKGSGYEQYFGPGTRLTVT.